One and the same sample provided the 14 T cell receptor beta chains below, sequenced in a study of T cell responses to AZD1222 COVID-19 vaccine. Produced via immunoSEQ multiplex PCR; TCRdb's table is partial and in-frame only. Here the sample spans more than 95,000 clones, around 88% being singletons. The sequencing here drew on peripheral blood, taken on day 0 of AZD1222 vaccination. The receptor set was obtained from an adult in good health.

DNA for the CDR3: TGCGCCAGCAGCGCCTCTAGCGGGAGGGCCTACAATGAGCAGTTCTTC. Its protein product is CASSASSGRAYNEQFF. V usage is TRBV5-1 and J usage is TRBJ2-1, with 12 nucleotides matching TRBD2. Germline-derived CDR1 and CDR2 are SGHRS and YFSETQ. Trimming took 4 bases from V and 2 from J; bases not matched to a gene: 4. The CDR3 has 16 residues.

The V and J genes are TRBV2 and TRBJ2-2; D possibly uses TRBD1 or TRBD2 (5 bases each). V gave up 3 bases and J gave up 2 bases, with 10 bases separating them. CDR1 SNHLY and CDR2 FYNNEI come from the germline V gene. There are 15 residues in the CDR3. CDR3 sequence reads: CASSEGTGNTGELFF. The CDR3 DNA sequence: TGTGCCAGCAGTGAGGGGACGGGAAACACCGGGGAGCTGTTTTTT.

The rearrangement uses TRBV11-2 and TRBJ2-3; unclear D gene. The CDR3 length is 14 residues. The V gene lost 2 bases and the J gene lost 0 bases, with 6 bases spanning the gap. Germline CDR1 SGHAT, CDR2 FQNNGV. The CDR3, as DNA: TGTGCCAGCAGCTTAACATCCAGCACAGATACGCAGTATTTT. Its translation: CASSLTSSTDTQYF.

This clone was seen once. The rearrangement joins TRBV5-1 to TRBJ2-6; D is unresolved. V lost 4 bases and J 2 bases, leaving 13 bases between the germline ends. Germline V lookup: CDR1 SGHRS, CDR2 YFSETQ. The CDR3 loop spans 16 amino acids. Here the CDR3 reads CASSTFLLPGANVLTF. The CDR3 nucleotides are TGCGCCAGCAGCACCTTCCTCCTTCCTGGGGCCAACGTCCTGACTTTC.

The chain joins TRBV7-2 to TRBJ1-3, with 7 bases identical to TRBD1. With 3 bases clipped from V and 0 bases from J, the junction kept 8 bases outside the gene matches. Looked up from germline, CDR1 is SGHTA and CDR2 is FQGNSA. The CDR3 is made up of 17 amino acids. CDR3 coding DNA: TGTGCCAGCAGCTTCAGGGGGGCGGCAGACTCTGGAAACACCATATATTTT. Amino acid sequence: CASSFRGAADSGNTIYF.

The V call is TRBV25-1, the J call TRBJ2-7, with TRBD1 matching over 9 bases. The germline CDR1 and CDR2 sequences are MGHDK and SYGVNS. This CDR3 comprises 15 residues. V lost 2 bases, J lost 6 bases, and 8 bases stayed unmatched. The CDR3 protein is CASSERDRVFGEQYF. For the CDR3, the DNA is TGTGCCAGCAGTGAAAGGGACAGGGTTTTCGGCGAGCAGTACTTC.

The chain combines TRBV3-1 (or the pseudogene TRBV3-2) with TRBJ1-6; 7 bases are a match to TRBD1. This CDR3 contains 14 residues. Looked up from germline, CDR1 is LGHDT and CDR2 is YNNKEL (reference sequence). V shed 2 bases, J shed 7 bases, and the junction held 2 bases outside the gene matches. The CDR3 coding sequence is TGTGCCAGCAGCCAAACAGGGGTGAATTCACCCCTCCACTTT. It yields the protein CASSQTGVNSPLHF.

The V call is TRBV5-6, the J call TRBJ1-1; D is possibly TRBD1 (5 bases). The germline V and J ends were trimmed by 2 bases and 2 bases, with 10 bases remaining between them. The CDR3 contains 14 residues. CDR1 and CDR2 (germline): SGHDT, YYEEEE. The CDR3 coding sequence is TGTGCCAGCAGCTTCGACAGACCAAACACTGAAGCTTTCTTT. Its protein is CASSFDRPNTEAFF.

CDR3 in amino acids: CASSSSVVGSYEQYF. CDR3 nucleotides: TGTGCCAGCAGCTCTTCCGTAGTGGGCTCCTACGAGCAGTACTTC. This chain links TRBV7-2 with TRBJ2-7; no firm D call. Germline V gives CDR1 SGHTA, CDR2 FQGNSA. The CDR3 runs 15 residues. V shed 4 bases and J shed 0 bases, with 13 bases lying between them.

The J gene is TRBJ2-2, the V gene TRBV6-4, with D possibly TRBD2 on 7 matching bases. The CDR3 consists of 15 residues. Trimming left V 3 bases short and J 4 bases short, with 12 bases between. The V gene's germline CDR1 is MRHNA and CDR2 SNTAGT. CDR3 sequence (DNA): TGTGCCAGCAGTGAACAGGGAGGGGGCACCGGGGAGCTGTTTTTT. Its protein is CASSEQGGGTGELFF.

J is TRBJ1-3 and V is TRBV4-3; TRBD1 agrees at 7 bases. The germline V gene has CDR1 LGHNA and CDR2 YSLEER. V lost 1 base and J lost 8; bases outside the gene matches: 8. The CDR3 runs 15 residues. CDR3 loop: CASSQGQGVAYTIYF. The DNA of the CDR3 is TGCGCCAGCAGCCAAGGACAGGGCGTCGCTTACACCATATATTTT.

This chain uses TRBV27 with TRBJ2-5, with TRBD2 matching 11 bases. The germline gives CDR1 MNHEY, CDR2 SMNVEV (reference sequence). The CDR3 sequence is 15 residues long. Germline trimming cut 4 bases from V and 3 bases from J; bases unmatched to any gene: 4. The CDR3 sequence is CASSSLAGGKETQYF. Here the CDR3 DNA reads TGTGCCAGCAGTTCGCTAGCGGGGGGTAAAGAGACCCAGTACTTC.

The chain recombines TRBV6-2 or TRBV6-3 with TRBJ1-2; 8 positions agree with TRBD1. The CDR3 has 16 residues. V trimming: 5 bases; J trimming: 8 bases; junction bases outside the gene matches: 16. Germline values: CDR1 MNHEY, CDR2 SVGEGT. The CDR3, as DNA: TGTGCCAGCAGTCGGGGACAGGCGACCACTATGTCCGGCTACACCTTC. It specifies CASSRGQATTMSGYTF.

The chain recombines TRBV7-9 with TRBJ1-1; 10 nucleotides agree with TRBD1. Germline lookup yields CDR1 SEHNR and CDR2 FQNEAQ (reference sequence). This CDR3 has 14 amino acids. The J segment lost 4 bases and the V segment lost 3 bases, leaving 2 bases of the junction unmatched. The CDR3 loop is CASSLTGGLTEAFF. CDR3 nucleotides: TGTGCCAGCAGCTTGACAGGGGGCCTCACTGAAGCTTTCTTT.